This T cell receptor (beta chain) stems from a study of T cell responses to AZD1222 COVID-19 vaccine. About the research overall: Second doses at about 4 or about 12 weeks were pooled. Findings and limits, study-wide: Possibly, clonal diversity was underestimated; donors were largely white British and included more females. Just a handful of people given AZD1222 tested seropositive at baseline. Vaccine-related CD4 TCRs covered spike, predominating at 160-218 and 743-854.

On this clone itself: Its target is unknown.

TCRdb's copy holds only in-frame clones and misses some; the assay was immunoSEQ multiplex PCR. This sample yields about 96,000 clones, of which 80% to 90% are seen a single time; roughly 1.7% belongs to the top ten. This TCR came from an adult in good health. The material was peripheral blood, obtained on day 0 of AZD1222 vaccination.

The CDR3 DNA reads as TGCGCCAGCAGCTCGGGACTGCCAAACACCATATATTTT. Its translation: CASSSGLPNTIYF. The chain links TRBV10-1 to TRBJ1-3; D perhaps matches TRBD1 (5 bases). The CDR3 extends over 13 amino acids. CDR1 and CDR2 (germline): WNHNN, SYGVQD (reference sequence). Trimming took 6 bases from V and 6 from J, leaving 12 bases between them.